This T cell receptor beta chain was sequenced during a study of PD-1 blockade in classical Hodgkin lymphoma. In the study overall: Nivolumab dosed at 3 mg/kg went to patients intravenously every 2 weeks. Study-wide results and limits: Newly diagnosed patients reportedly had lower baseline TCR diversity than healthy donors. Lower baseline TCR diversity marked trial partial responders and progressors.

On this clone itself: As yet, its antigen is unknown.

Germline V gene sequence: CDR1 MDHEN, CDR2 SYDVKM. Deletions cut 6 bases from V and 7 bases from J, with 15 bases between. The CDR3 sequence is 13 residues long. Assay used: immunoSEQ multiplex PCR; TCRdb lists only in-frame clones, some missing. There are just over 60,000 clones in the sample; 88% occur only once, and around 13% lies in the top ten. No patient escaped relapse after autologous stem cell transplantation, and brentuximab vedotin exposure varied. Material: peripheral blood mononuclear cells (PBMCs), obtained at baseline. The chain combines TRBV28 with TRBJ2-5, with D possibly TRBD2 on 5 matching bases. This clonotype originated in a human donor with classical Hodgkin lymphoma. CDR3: CASRENGVATQYF. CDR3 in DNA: TGTGCCAGCAGGGAGAACGGGGTTGCGACCCAGTACTTC.